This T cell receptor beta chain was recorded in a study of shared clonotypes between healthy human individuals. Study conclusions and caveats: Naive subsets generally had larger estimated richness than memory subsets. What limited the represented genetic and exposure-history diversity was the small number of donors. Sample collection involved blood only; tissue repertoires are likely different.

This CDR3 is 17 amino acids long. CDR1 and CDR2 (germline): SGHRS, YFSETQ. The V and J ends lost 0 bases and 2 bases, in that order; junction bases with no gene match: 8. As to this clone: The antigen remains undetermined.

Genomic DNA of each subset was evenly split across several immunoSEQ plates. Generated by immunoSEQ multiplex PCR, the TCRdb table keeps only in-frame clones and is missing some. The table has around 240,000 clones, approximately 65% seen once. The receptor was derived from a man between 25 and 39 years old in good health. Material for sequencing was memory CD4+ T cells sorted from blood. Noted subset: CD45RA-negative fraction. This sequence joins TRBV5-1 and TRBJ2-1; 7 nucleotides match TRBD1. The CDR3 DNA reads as TGCGCCAGCAGCTTGGGAATAAGGGGGCTCCCCTACAATGAGCAGTTCTTC. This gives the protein CASSLGIRGLPYNEQFF.